This T cell receptor (beta chain) was sequenced in a study of blood T cell repertoires in COVID-19. About the research overall: Donors in the United States, Italy and Spain gave samples during acute or convalescent COVID-19. Nucleic acid was either cDNA or gDNA, and it came from T cells, B-cell-depleted T cells, or PBMCs.

Trimming pared 4 bases from V and 4 bases from J, leaving 17 bases between. The CDR3 totals 15 residues. In germline, CDR1 is SNHLY, CDR2 FYNNEI. Per the original methods: From reference gene primer amplification, estimates of nucleated cell counts were derived. Method: immunoSEQ multiplex PCR; TCRdb's copy keeps in-frame clones and lacks some. That table supplies the V and J calls and clone size; D and trimming were determined from the DNA. The table has about 61,000 clones, roughly 86% seen once; the top ten hold 13% to 15%. The TCR comes from a human donor in a cohort sampled during active COVID-19. The rearrangement links TRBV2 to TRBJ2-7; D is perhaps TRBD1 (6 bases). The material sequenced was peripheral blood. The CDR3 DNA reads TGTGCCAGCAGTGCGCGGACAGAAAGAAAATACGAGCAGTACTTC. Translation gives CASSARTERKYEQYF.